This note documents a single TCR beta chain sequence. This sample stems from a study of blood T cell repertoires in COVID-19. The authors' processing: The authors estimated nucleated cell counts from reference gene primer amplification. The method was immunoSEQ multiplex PCR; TCRdb's version includes in-frame clones alone and lacks a portion of them. Clone size and the V and J calls come from that table; the DNA yielded D and trimming. The sample holds 150,000 or so clones; approximately 91% are singletons and the top ten take about 2.3%. Germline V gene sequence: CDR1 SGHTA, CDR2 FQGNSA. V gave up 1 base and J gave up 0 bases, with 10 bases separating them. The CDR3 is 16 residues long.

This sequence was found in a human donor in a cohort sampled during active COVID-19. The source material was peripheral blood. The chain couples TRBV7-2 to TRBJ1-5; D is uncertain. CDR3 bases: TGTGCCAGCAGCTTAGTCGGAGGCCTTAGCAATCAGCCCCAGCATTTT. This sequence encodes CASSLVGGLSNQPQHF.